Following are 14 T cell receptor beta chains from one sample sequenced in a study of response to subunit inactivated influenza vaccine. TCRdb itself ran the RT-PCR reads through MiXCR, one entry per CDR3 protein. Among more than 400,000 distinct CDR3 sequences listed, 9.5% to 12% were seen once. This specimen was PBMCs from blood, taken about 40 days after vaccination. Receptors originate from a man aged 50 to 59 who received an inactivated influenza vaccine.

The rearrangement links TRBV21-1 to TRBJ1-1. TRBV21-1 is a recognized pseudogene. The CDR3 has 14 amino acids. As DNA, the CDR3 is TGTGCCAGCTCCACACAGCGGATGAACACTGAAGCTTTCTTT. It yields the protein CASSTQRMNTEAFF.

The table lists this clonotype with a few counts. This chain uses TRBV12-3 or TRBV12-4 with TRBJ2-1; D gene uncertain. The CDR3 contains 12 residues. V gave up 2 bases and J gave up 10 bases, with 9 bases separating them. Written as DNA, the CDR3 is TGTGCCAGCAGTTTATACATGACGGAGCAGTTCTTC. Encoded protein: CASSLYMTEQFF.

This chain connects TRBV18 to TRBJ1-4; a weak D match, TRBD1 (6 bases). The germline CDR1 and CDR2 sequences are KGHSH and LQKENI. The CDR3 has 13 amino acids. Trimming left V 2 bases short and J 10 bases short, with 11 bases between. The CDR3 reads CASSPLQGGKLFF. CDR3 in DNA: TGTGCCAGCTCACCATTACAGGGAGGAAAACTGTTTTTT.

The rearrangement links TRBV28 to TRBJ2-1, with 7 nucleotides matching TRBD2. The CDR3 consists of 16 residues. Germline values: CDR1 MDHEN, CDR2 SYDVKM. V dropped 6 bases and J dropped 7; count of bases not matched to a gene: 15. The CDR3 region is CASRTTSDYLWNEQFF. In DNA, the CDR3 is TGTGCCAGCAGAACCACTAGCGACTACCTTTGGAATGAGCAGTTCTTC.

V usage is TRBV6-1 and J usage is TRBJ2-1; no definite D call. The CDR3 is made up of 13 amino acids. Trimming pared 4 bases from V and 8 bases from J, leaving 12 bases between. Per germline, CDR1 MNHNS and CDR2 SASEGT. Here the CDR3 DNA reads TGTGCCAGCAGTGCCAGCCTAGGGCATGAGCAGTTCTTC. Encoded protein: CASSASLGHEQFF.

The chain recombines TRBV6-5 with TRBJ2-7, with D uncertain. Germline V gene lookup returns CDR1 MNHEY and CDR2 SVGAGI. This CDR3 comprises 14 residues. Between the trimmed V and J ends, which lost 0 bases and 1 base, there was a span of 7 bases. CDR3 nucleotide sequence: TGTGCCAGCAGTTACTCTGGCAGGTCCTACGAGCAGTACTTC. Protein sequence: CASSYSGRSYEQYF.

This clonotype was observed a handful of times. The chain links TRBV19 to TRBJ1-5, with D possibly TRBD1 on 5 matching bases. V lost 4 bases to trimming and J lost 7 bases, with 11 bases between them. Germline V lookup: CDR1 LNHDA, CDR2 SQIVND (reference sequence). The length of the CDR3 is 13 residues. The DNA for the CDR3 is TGTGCCAGTAGTAAGACAGTTTGGCAGCCCCAGCATTTT. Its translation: CASSKTVWQPQHF.

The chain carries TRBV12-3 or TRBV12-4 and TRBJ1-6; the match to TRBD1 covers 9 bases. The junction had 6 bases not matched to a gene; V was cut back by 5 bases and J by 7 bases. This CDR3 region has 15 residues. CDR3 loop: CASSGGQGSNSPLHF. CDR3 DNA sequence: TGTGCCAGCAGTGGGGGACAGGGCAGCAATTCACCCCTCCACTTT.

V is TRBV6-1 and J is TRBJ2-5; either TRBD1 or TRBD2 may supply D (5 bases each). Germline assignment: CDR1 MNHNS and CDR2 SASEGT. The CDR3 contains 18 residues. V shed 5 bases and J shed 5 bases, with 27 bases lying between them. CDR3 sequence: CASSLKHGAGSFGETQYF. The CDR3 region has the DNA TGTGCCAGCAGTCTAAAACATGGCGCAGGGAGTTTTGGGGAGACCCAGTACTTC.

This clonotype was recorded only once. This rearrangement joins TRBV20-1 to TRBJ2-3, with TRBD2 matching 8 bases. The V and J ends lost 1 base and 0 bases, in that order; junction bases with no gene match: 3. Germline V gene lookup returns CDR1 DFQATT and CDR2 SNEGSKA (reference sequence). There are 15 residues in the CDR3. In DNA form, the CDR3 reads TGCAGTGCTAGAGCGGGGGGGGCAAGCACAGATACGCAGTATTTT. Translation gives CSARAGGASTDTQYF.

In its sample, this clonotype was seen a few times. CDR3 amino acids: CASSRHHSGTEETQYF. The CDR3 nucleotides read TGTGCCAGCAGCCGACATCACAGCGGGACTGAGGAGACCCAGTACTTC. This chain joins TRBV6-9 and TRBJ2-5, with 7 positions matching TRBD2. The CDR3 contains 16 residues. In germline, CDR1 is MNHGY, CDR2 SVAAGI. The trim removed 6 bases at V and 5 bases at J, leaving 15 bases unmatched.

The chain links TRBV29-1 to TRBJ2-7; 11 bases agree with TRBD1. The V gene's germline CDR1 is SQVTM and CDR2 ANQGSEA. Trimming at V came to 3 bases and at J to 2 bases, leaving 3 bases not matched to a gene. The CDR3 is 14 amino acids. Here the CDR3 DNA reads TGCAGCGTTGACGGGACAGGGGGTCCCTACGAGCAGTACTTC. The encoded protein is CSVDGTGGPYEQYF.

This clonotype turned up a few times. For the CDR3, the DNA is TGTGCCAGCAGCGTAGTTGCTAGCGGGACCGGAGATACGCAGTATTTT. Its translation is CASSVVASGTGDTQYF. The chain uses TRBV9 and TRBJ2-3; 9 bases match TRBD2. This CDR3 is built from 16 residues. CDR1 SGDLS and CDR2 YYNGEE come from the germline V gene. Trimming removed 0 bases from V and 5 bases from J; junction bases left unmatched: 7.

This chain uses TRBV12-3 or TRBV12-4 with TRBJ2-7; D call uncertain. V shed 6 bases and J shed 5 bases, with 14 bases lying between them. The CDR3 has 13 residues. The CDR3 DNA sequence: TGTGCCAGCAGCATAGGGTTTTGGGACGAGCAGTACTTC. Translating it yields CASSIGFWDEQYF.